One and the same sample provided the 32 T cell receptor beta chains below, sequenced in a study of shared clonotypes between healthy human individuals. Sequenced by immunoSEQ multiplex PCR; TCRdb stores in-frame clones only, minus some. The sample has roughly 1,100,000 clones, 60% to 80% seen once; the top ten hold 1.5%. Material: memory CD4+ T cells sorted from blood. The subset: CD45RA-negative fraction. The receptors were sampled from a man between 18 and 35 years old in good health.

The V gene is TRBV2, the J gene TRBJ2-7; D gene unclear. Germline V lookup: CDR1 SNHLY, CDR2 FYNNEI. The CDR3 has 15 amino acids. Trimming took off 1 base at V and 6 bases at J, with 16 bases between the two ends. CDR3 residues: CASSEEGSYRSEQYF. The CDR3 region has the DNA TGTGCCAGCAGTGAAGAGGGCAGCTATAGAAGCGAGCAGTACTTC.

The chain carries TRBV4-3 and TRBJ1-1; weak D call: TRBD1 (5 bases). Per the germline V gene, CDR1 is LGHNA and CDR2 is YSLEER. The CDR3 sequence is 16 residues long. V lost 0 bases and J lost 1, with 12 bases in between. The CDR3 reads CASSQDRARANTEAFF. The CDR3 DNA sequence: TGCGCCAGCAGCCAAGACAGGGCCCGAGCGAACACTGAAGCTTTCTTT.

CDR3 in DNA: TGTGCCAGCATTCCCATTAGACAGGGAGGCACTGAAGCTTTCTTT. Translated: CASIPIRQGGTEAFF. The chain is built from TRBV6-1 and TRBJ1-1; TRBD1 matches at 7 bases. With V trimmed by 7 bases and J by 4 bases, 12 bases remained unmatched. The CDR3 is made up of 15 amino acids. Germline loops: CDR1 MNHNS, CDR2 SASEGT.

The chain carries TRBV6-1 and TRBJ2-7, with D uncertain. Germline V gene lookup returns CDR1 MNHNS and CDR2 SASEGT. V was trimmed by 7 bases and J by 2 bases, leaving 12 bases between them. The CDR3 loop spans 13 amino acids. The CDR3, as DNA: TGTGCCAGCACCCCCATGGCACCCTACGAGCAGTACTTC. Translation: CASTPMAPYEQYF.

This chain links TRBV7-2 with TRBJ2-1; D is undetermined. Trimming stripped 5 bases from V and 6 bases from J, with 5 bases between. Germline lookup yields CDR1 SGHTA and CDR2 FQGNSA. The CDR3 runs 11 residues. The CDR3 bases are TGTGCCAGCAGCACCTTCAATGAGCAGTTCTTC. Amino acids: CASSTFNEQFF.

This clone was seen a few times. The chain combines TRBV4-3 with TRBJ2-3; TRBD2 aligns across 8 bases. The junction had 8 bases not matched to a gene; V was cut back by 0 bases and J by 0 bases. CDR1 is LGHNA, CDR2 YSLEER, per germline. The CDR3 runs 18 residues. The DNA for the CDR3 is TGCGCCAGCAGCCAAGATTTACTAGCGGCCTCTAGCACAGATACGCAGTATTTT. Protein: CASSQDLLAASSTDTQYF.

The chain recombines TRBV7-2 with TRBJ1-4, with 8 bases that match TRBD1. Unmatched junction bases numbered 5, after V lost 0 bases and J lost 11 bases. This CDR3 has 14 residues. In germline, CDR1 is SGHTA, CDR2 FQGNSA. The CDR3 region is CASSLAQGARKLFF. The CDR3 region has the DNA TGTGCCAGCAGCTTAGCCCAGGGGGCGCGGAAACTGTTTTTT.

V usage is TRBV28 and J usage is TRBJ2-1; the match to TRBD2 covers 10 bases. In germline, CDR1 is MDHEN, CDR2 SYDVKM. The CDR3 covers 15 residues. J gave up 6 bases and V 3 bases, and 5 bases lay outside the gene matches. The CDR3 reads CASSLPQRGGNEQFF. As DNA, the CDR3 is TGTGCCAGCAGTTTGCCGCAGCGGGGGGGCAATGAGCAGTTCTTC. Combining the CDR3 with reference TRBV28 and TRBJ2-1 gives the whole variable domain DVKVTQSSRYLVKRTGEKVFLECVQDMDHENMFWYRQDPGLGLRLIYFSYDVKMKEKGDIPEGYSVSREKKERFSLILESASTNQTSMYLCASSLPQRGGNEQFFGPGTRLTVL.

This chain connects TRBV6-5 to TRBJ2-7; no firm D call. V was shortened by 0 bases and J by 5 bases, with 8 bases between the two germline ends. CDR1 and CDR2 (germline): MNHEY, SVGAGI. The CDR3 loop spans 13 amino acids. The CDR3 nucleotides are TGTGCCAGCAGTTACTCCTGGAGCAACGAGCAGTACTTC. Its translation: CASSYSWSNEQYF.

CDR3 sequence: CASSSPGQGTYEQYF. In DNA form, the CDR3 reads TGTGCCAGCAGTTCTCCGGGACAGGGAACCTACGAGCAGTACTTC. The chain recombines TRBV27 with TRBJ2-7; 9 nucleotides align to TRBD1. Germline CDR1 and CDR2: MNHEY and SMNVEV (reference sequence). The junction had 6 bases not matched to a gene; V was cut back by 4 bases and J by 2 bases. The CDR3 consists of 15 residues.

The rearrangement joins TRBV30 to TRBJ1-1; D not certain. Germline values: CDR1 GTSNPN, CDR2 SVGIG (reference sequence). The CDR3 contains 11 residues. Trimming took off 8 bases at V and 10 bases at J, with 17 bases between the two ends. This chain's CDR3 is CAAGPISGAFF. The CDR3 bases are TGTGCCGCCGGGCCCATATCTGGAGCTTTCTTT.

On this clone: Other DNA sequences from this sample encode an identical CDR3 as well. The chain carries TRBV9 and TRBJ1-1; D is possibly TRBD1 (6 bases). This CDR3 contains 13 residues. Per germline, CDR1 SGDLS and CDR2 YYNGEE. V lost 0 bases and J 4 bases, leaving 7 bases between the germline ends. The CDR3 region has the DNA TGTGCCAGCAGCGTAGACAGGGCCACTGAAGCTTTCTTT. Translated, it gives CASSVDRATEAFF.

This rearrangement joins TRBV9 to TRBJ2-3; no reliable D call. Germline CDR1 SGDLS, CDR2 YYNGEE. This CDR3 spans 14 amino acids. V gave up 4 bases and J gave up 3 bases, with 12 bases separating them. CDR3 region: CASSPQGWTDTQYF. The CDR3 DNA reads as TGTGCCAGCAGCCCCCAAGGCTGGACAGATACGCAGTATTTT.

The chain recombines TRBV6-1 with TRBJ2-1; TRBD2 matches at 10 bases. The CDR3 loop spans 14 amino acids. CDR1 MNHNS and CDR2 SASEGT come from the germline V gene. V lost 3 bases to trimming and J lost 7 bases; unmatched junction nucleotides: 3. The CDR3 is CASSDTSGVNEQFF. The CDR3 DNA follows: TGTGCCAGCAGTGATACTAGCGGGGTAAATGAGCAGTTCTTC.

The chain joins TRBV7-2 to TRBJ2-3; TRBD2 agrees at 11 bases. Germline trimming cut 3 bases from V and 6 bases from J; bases unmatched to any gene: 5. Germline lookup yields CDR1 SGHTA and CDR2 FQGNSA. The CDR3 spans 15 residues. CDR3 loop: CASSFNSGRGDTQYF. Here the CDR3 DNA reads TGTGCCAGCAGCTTCAATAGCGGGAGGGGGGATACGCAGTATTTT.

The V and J genes are TRBV19 and TRBJ1-1, with D possibly matching TRBD1 (6 bases). CDR1 and CDR2 (germline): LNHDA, SQIVND (reference sequence). This CDR3 region has 14 residues. With 9 bases removed from V and 6 bases from J, the gap between germline ends came to 20 bases. The CDR3 DNA reads TGTGCCAGCCACCCTACCGGGACACGCCCTGAAGCTTTCTTT. Translating gives CASHPTGTRPEAFF.

The V gene is TRBV25-1, the J gene TRBJ2-5; the match to TRBD2 covers 11 bases. V dropped 4 bases and J dropped 5; count of bases not matched to a gene: 9. CDR3 length: 16 residues. Germline loops: CDR1 MGHDK, CDR2 SYGVNS. CDR3 amino acids: CASSVYSGGARETQYF. The CDR3 coding sequence is TGTGCCAGCAGTGTCTATAGCGGGGGGGCCCGGGAGACCCAGTACTTC.

The chain has TRBV27 and TRBJ1-4; possibly TRBD1 for D (5 bases). The CDR3 runs 15 residues. V shed 6 bases and J shed 5 bases, with 16 bases lying between them. Germline CDR1 MNHEY, CDR2 SMNVEV (reference sequence). The CDR3: CASRRGSLANEKLFF. The CDR3 DNA reads as TGTGCCAGCAGGCGGGGCTCACTAGCAAATGAAAAACTGTTTTTT.

This clone has a handful of counts. This chain uses TRBV27 with TRBJ1-6; D may be TRBD1 (5 bases). V shed 6 bases and J shed 5 bases, with 11 bases lying between them. Germline V gene data show CDR1 as MNHEY and CDR2 as SMNVEV (reference sequence). CDR3 length equals 14 residues. This CDR3 reads CASRGQGNNSPLHF. CDR3 in DNA: TGTGCCAGCAGAGGCCAGGGCAATAATTCACCCCTCCACTTT.

This rearrangement joins TRBV28 to TRBJ2-1, with D hard to call. V was trimmed by 3 bases and J by 7 bases, leaving 16 bases between them. Germline CDR1 and CDR2: MDHEN and SYDVKM. CDR3 size: 15 residues. The CDR3 spells CASSLIRKSTNEQFF. The DNA of the CDR3 is TGTGCCAGCAGTTTGATCAGAAAGAGTACTAATGAGCAGTTCTTC.

V is TRBV28 and J is TRBJ2-3; no reliable D call. Trimming cost V 7 bases and J 2 bases, with 13 bases left between them. Germline V gene data show CDR1 as MDHEN and CDR2 as SYDVKM. The CDR3 has 14 residues. The CDR3 DNA reads as TGTGCCAGCAACCCGGAAAGACCCACAGATACGCAGTATTTT. Translation gives CASNPERPTDTQYF.

The chain is built from TRBV5-1 and TRBJ2-6; D tentatively reads TRBD1 or TRBD2 (5 bases each). V was shortened by 5 bases and J by 1 base, with 19 bases between the two germline ends. The CDR3 covers 18 residues. Germline CDR1 SGHRS, CDR2 YFSETQ. This CDR3 reads CASSPGDLLSSGANVLTF. As DNA, the CDR3 is TGCGCCAGCAGTCCCGGGGACCTACTCTCGTCTGGGGCCAACGTCCTGACTTTC.

This clone came up once. This chain joins TRBV18 and TRBJ2-2, with a tentative D call TRBD2 (6 bases). The germline CDR1 and CDR2 sequences are KGHSH and LQKENI. Trimming pared 3 bases from V and 5 bases from J, leaving 19 bases between. The CDR3 loop spans 17 amino acids. The CDR3 sequence: CASSPRWEASSTGELFF. CDR3 nucleotides: TGTGCCAGCTCACCTAGGTGGGAGGCCTCGAGTACCGGGGAGCTGTTTTTT.

The chain is built from TRBV11-2 and TRBJ2-5; D is perhaps TRBD1 (6 bases). Germline V gene lookup returns CDR1 SGHAT and CDR2 FQNNGV. The CDR3 is 16 amino acids. Trimming took 0 bases from V and 5 from J, leaving 16 bases between them. DNA of the CDR3: TGTGCCAGCAGCTTAGATCGAACAGGGTGGTGGGAGACCCAGTACTTC. It specifies CASSLDRTGWWETQYF.

This sequence joins TRBV19 and TRBJ1-2, with a tentative D call TRBD1 (6 bases). The germline V and J ends were trimmed by 5 bases and 2 bases, with 15 bases remaining between them. The germline gives CDR1 LNHDA, CDR2 SQIVND (reference sequence). This CDR3 has 15 amino acids. The chain's CDR3 is CASSSATGSNYGYTF. The CDR3 DNA follows: TGTGCCAGTAGTTCAGCGACAGGTTCCAACTATGGCTACACCTTC.

The chain employs TRBV6-6 and TRBJ2-5; D gene uncertain. This CDR3 spans 14 amino acids. The V end was cut by 0 bases, the J end by 2 bases, with 7 bases between. Germline CDR1 is MNHNY and CDR2 is SVGAGI (reference sequence). CDR3 DNA: TGTGCCAGCAGTTACTCGTTGGGGCAAGAGACCCAGTACTTC. Protein sequence: CASSYSLGQETQYF.

The rearrangement uses TRBV6-4 and TRBJ1-6; 8 bases agree with TRBD1. Germline values: CDR1 MRHNA, CDR2 SNTAGT. This CDR3 contains 14 residues. After removal of 6 bases from V and 10 bases from J, the junction contained 8 bases not matched to a gene. CDR3 sequence reads: CASRGQGAGSPLHF. Written as DNA, the CDR3 is TGTGCCAGCAGAGGACAGGGAGCGGGGTCACCCCTCCACTTT.

The chain couples TRBV30 to TRBJ1-3; D remains ambiguous. In germline, CDR1 is GTSNPN, CDR2 SVGIG (reference sequence). V was clipped by 3 bases and J by 0 bases, with 15 bases between them. The CDR3 has 16 residues. Here the CDR3 reads CAWSYEGLISGNTIYF. The CDR3 region has the DNA TGTGCCTGGAGCTACGAGGGCCTTATCTCTGGAAACACCATATATTTT.

This clone was seen only a few times. This sequence joins TRBV19 and TRBJ1-1; 9 bases align to TRBD1. Trimming at V came to 3 bases and at J to 5 bases, leaving 10 bases not matched to a gene. This CDR3 comprises 16 residues. In germline, CDR1 is LNHDA, CDR2 SQIVND (reference sequence). CDR3 DNA sequence: TGTGCCAGTAGTATGGGAGGGGACAGGGCGGTTACTGAAGCTTTCTTT. Translation: CASSMGGDRAVTEAFF.

This sequence joins TRBV28 and TRBJ1-5, with 10 bases aligning to TRBD1. The CDR3 is made up of 14 amino acids. Germline CDR1 and CDR2: MDHEN and SYDVKM. With V trimmed by 7 bases and J by 6 bases, 6 bases remained unmatched. The CDR3 reads CASIWTGGSQPQHF. CDR3 nucleotides: TGTGCCAGCATTTGGACAGGGGGATCTCAGCCCCAGCATTTT.

This chain links TRBV30 with TRBJ1-2, with 7 bases lining up with TRBD1. Unmatched junction bases numbered 11, after V lost 4 bases and J lost 3 bases. The CDR3 totals 15 residues. CDR1 and CDR2 (germline): GTSNPN, SVGIG (reference sequence). In DNA, the CDR3 is TGTGCCTGGAACAAAAAAGGGGGCAGTGACTATGGCTACACCTTC. This codes for CAWNKKGGSDYGYTF.

V is TRBV5-8 and J is TRBJ1-2, with 8 bases matching TRBD1. CDR1 and CDR2 from the germline V gene are SGHTS and YDEGEE. The V segment lost 4 bases and the J segment 5 bases; nucleotides outside the gene matches: 4. The CDR3 sequence is 13 residues long. The CDR3 sequence is CASSITGGYGYTF. CDR3 bases: TGTGCCAGCAGCATCACAGGGGGGTATGGCTACACCTTC.